A selection of T cell receptor beta chains follows, all from one sample in a study of OX40 agonist ivuxolimab in advanced cancers. Measured with immunoSEQ multiplex PCR; TCRdb has only the in-frame clones, and not every one. The sample records 90,000 to 130,000 clones, around 90% being singletons. This material consisted of CD4+ or CD8+ T cells sorted from blood, taken in a trial of the OX40 agonist ivuxolimab. The receptors derive from an adult with an advanced solid tumor such as melanoma, head and neck, liver or kidney cancer. Both conserved end residues are part of each CDR3. D genes are given only for firm matches. Not all rows give a size; the values are once, few, many and, for expanded clones, a class.

TRBV28	TRBJ2-5	-	TRBD1	CASTRQGKETQYF	TGTGCCAGCACCCGACAGGGTAAAGAGACCCAGTACTTC
TRBV6-1	TRBJ1-1	-	-	CASSRARDEAFF	TGTGCCAGCTCCCGAGCAAGAGATGAAGCTTTCTTT
TRBV30	TRBJ1-3	-	-	CAWSGGRYSGNTIYF	TGTGCCTGGAGTGGGGGCCGCTACTCTGGAAACACCATATATTTT
TRBV5-8	TRBJ1-2	-	-	CASSLGRYGYTF	TGTGCCAGCAGCTTGGGACGTTATGGCTACACCTTC
TRBV2	TRBJ2-1	once	-	CASTAEREQFF	TGTGCCAGCACAGCGGAGCGTGAGCAGTTCTTC
TRBV11-3	TRBJ2-1	-	TRBD2	CASSPLGTSGYNEQFF	TGTGCCAGCAGCCCCTTGGGGACTAGCGGCTACAATGAGCAGTTCTTC
TRBV6-4	TRBJ1-1	-	-	CASSVREDTEAFF	TGTGCCAGCAGTGTTAGGGAGGACACTGAAGCTTTCTTT
TRBV27	TRBJ1-2	-	TRBD1	CASRQQGMDYGYTF	TGTGCCAGCAGGCAACAGGGGATGGACTATGGCTACACCTTC
TRBV2	TRBJ1-4	few	TRBD1	CASSNRGATNEKLFF	TGTGCCAGCAGTAACAGGGGGGCAACTAATGAAAAACTGTTTTTT
TRBV5-8	TRBJ2-4	-	-	CASSGGLTLAKNIQYF	TGTGCCAGCAGCGGGGGACTGACCCTAGCCAAAAACATTCAGTACTTC
TRBV5-1	TRBJ2-1	-	-	CASSLASWSYNEQFF	TGCGCCAGCAGCTTGGCCTCATGGTCCTACAATGAGCAGTTCTTC
TRBV30	TRBJ1-5	-	-	CAWSAGAESQPQHF	TGTGCCTGGAGTGCGGGGGCTGAAAGTCAGCCCCAGCATTTT
TRBV21-1	TRBJ2-7	-	-	CASSKIAPGGGFYEQYF	TGTGCCAGCAGCAAAATTGCCCCTGGGGGAGGGTTCTACGAGCAGTACTTC
TRBV7-2	TRBJ2-5	-	-	CASSLVGGVRETQYF	TGTGCCAGCAGCTTGGTAGGAGGTGTTCGAGAGACCCAGTACTTC
TRBV6-1	TRBJ2-3	-	TRBD2	CASSAGGRADTQYF	TGTGCCAGCAGTGCGGGGGGGCGGGCAGATACGCAGTATTTT
TRBV7-2	TRBJ2-5	once	-	CASSSIAGPSARQYF	TGTGCCAGCAGCTCCATAGCCGGCCCAAGCGCCCGCCAGTACTTC
TRBV4-1	TRBJ2-7	-	TRBD1	CASSQDFGTGAKPYEQYF	TGCGCCAGCAGCCAAGATTTCGGGACAGGGGCCAAACCTTACGAGCAGTACTTC
TRBV29-1	TRBJ1-1	few	-	CSVELRLAFF	TGCAGCGTTGAATTACGATTGGCTTTCTTT
TRBV5-1	TRBJ1-1	-	-	CASSLDGKRTEAFF	TGCGCCAGCAGCTTGGATGGCAAAAGGACTGAAGCTTTCTTT
TRBV5-4	TRBJ1-1	-	-	CASSLEWGASDTEAFF	TGTGCCAGCAGCTTGGAGTGGGGGGCTTCGGACACTGAAGCTTTCTTT
TRBV13	TRBJ2-3	-	-	CASSLRLGEMTDTQYF	TGTGCCAGCAGCTTAAGATTGGGGGAGATGACAGATACGCAGTATTTT
TRBV30	TRBJ2-3	-	-	CAGNWASTADTQYF	TGTGCCGGTAACTGGGCATCCACGGCAGATACGCAGTATTTT
TRBV28	TRBJ1-3	-	-	CASSLGNTIYF	TGTGCCAGCAGTTTAGGGAACACCATATATTTT
TRBV5-1	TRBJ2-7	-	-	CASSSDGSGSSYEQYF	TGCGCCAGCAGCTCCGACGGTTCTGGTTCCTCCTACGAGCAGTACTTC
TRBV6-5	TRBJ1-6	-	TRBD1	CASSRDSYNSPLHF	TGTGCCAGCAGCCGGGACAGTTACAATTCACCCCTCCACTTT
TRBV15	TRBJ1-1	-	-	CATSRGTEATEAFF	TGTGCCACCAGCAGAGGGACTGAGGCCACTGAAGCTTTCTTT
TRBV2	TRBJ2-2	-	TRBD1	CASSDRQGAATGELFF	TGTGCCAGCAGTGACAGACAGGGGGCGGCGACCGGGGAGCTGTTTTTT
TRBV5-1	TRBJ2-5	-	TRBD1	CASSSRDSQETQYF	TGCGCCAGCAGCTCCCGGGACAGCCAAGAGACCCAGTACTTC
TRBV7-9	TRBJ2-5	-	TRBD1	CASSGITGDNQETQYF	TGTGCCAGCAGCGGGATTACAGGGGACAATCAAGAGACCCAGTACTTC
TRBV6-6	TRBJ1-6	once	-	CASSYSNSPLHF	TGTGCCAGCAGTTACTCGAATTCACCCCTCCACTTT
TRBV29-1	TRBJ1-2	-	-	CSVDMGARSTF	TGCAGCGTCGATATGGGGGCCCGGAGCACCTTC
TRBV18	TRBJ2-1	many	-	CASSPLGNEQFF	TGTGCCAGCTCACCGCTGGGAAATGAGCAGTTCTTC
TRBV7-6	TRBJ2-1	-	-	CASSFSRDNEQFF	TGTGCCAGCAGCTTTAGTAGGGACAATGAGCAGTTCTTC
TRBV10-3	TRBJ2-1	-	-	CAISSRSGTSSYNEQFF	TGTGCCATCAGTTCCAGAAGCGGGACAAGCTCCTACAATGAGCAGTTCTTC
TRBV4-3	TRBJ1-3	-	-	CASSQDITGPGNTIYF	TGCGCCAGCAGCCAAGATATAACGGGGCCTGGAAACACCATATATTTT
TRBV10-3	TRBJ1-1	-	-	CAITRDTRNTEAFF	TGTGCCATCACCCGGGACACTCGGAACACTGAAGCTTTCTTT
TRBV29-1	TRBJ1-2	-	-	CSAPDRGPNYGYTF	TGCAGCGCCCCGGACAGAGGACCTAACTATGGCTACACCTTC
TRBV27	TRBJ2-2	-	TRBD2	CASSFNSGGLNTGELFF	TGTGCCAGCAGTTTCAATAGCGGGGGCCTGAACACCGGGGAGCTGTTTTTT
TRBV6-6	TRBJ1-4	-	-	CASSYPSRAEKLFF	TGTGCCAGCAGTTACCCCTCCAGGGCTGAAAAACTGTTTTTT
TRBV18	TRBJ1-2	once	-	CASSPPGVGLNYGYTF	TGTGCCAGCTCACCCCCAGGTGTGGGGTTGAACTATGGCTACACCTTC
TRBV29-1	TRBJ2-7	-	-	CSVEVAGGFEQYF	TGCAGCGTTGAGGTCGCTGGAGGGTTTGAGCAGTACTTC
TRBV25-1	TRBJ2-7	-	-	CASSDPSSGGEQYF	TGTGCCAGCAGTGACCCGTCTTCCGGGGGCGAGCAGTACTTC
TRBV25-1	TRBJ1-2	-	-	CASTGGHGYTF	TGTGCCAGCACTGGGGGGCATGGCTACACCTTC
TRBV5-5	TRBJ1-5	-	-	CASSIMLAGKSASNQPQHF	TGTGCCAGCAGTATCATGCTAGCGGGAAAATCGGCTAGCAATCAGCCCCAGCATTTT
TRBV19	TRBJ1-5	-	-	CASSISGTSLYSNQPQHF	TGTGCCAGTAGTATATCCGGGACATCACTTTATAGCAATCAGCCCCAGCATTTT
TRBV30	TRBJ1-5	once	-	CAWSYGVDLTYNQPQHF	TGTGCCTGGAGTTACGGTGTTGACCTAACCTACAATCAGCCCCAGCATTTT
TRBV7-9	TRBJ1-5	-	-	CASSRGGVDQPQHF	TGTGCCAGCAGCCGGGGAGGAGTAGATCAGCCCCAGCATTTT
TRBV5-4	TRBJ1-1	-	-	CASSSSQGDRNTEAFF	TGTGCCAGCAGCTCAAGCCAGGGCGACCGGAACACTGAAGCTTTCTTT
TRBV29-1	TRBJ1-1	-	-	CSVELLNTEAFF	TGCAGCGTTGAACTATTGAACACTGAAGCTTTCTTT
TRBV4-2	TRBJ1-1	-	-	CASSQDWGRGTEAFF	TGTGCCAGCAGCCAAGATTGGGGTAGGGGCACTGAAGCTTTCTTT
TRBV2	TRBJ2-1	-	-	CASSRDGNEQFF	TGTGCCAGCAGTCGGGACGGTAATGAGCAGTTCTTC
TRBV5-1	TRBJ1-1	-	TRBD1	CASRQGILTEAFF	TGCGCCAGTAGACAGGGGATCCTCACTGAAGCTTTCTTT
TRBV7-9	TRBJ1-1	-	TRBD1	CASSLYLNMGQGTEAFF	TGTGCCAGCAGCTTATACTTAAATATGGGACAGGGGACTGAAGCTTTCTTT
TRBV11-3	TRBJ1-6	-	TRBD1	CASSSGTAYNSPLHF	TGTGCCAGCAGCAGCGGGACAGCTTATAATTCACCCCTCCACTTT
TRBV11-2	TRBJ2-5	-	TRBD2	CASSLSLGLAGGPRETQYF	TGTGCCAGCAGTTTATCGTTAGGACTAGCGGGAGGGCCCCGAGAGACCCAGTACTTC